This TCR beta chain derives from a study of identical twins. After template switching added a universal primer site, the resulting cDNA carried unique molecular identifiers. Each CDR3 protein is one row after TCRdb ran MiXCR on the 5' RACE reads. The table lists about 890,000 distinct CDR3 sequences, roughly 12% of them singletons. This clonotype was found a few times. This CDR3 has 16 amino acids. CDR1 is ENHRY, CDR2 SYGVKD, per germline. Between the trimmed V and J ends, which lost 0 bases and 1 base, there was a span of 10 bases. These data also featured in a second study, about yellow fever vaccine responses in identical twins.

The TCR was taken from a woman under 30 in good health. Sequences were obtained from PBMCs. V is TRBV10-3 and J is TRBJ2-4, with D maybe TRBD1 (5 bases). For the CDR3, the DNA is TGTGCCATCAGTGAGTCGACAGATAAGGCCAAAAACATTCAGTACTTC. Residues: CAISESTDKAKNIQYF.